What follows describes a single T cell receptor (beta chain). Antigen specificity is unknown. Trimming left V 11 bases short and J 3 bases short, with 13 bases between. This CDR3 is 12 amino acids long. Germline V lookup: CDR1 MNHNY, CDR2 SVGAGI (reference sequence). These data are taken from a study of shared clonotypes between healthy human individuals. Study-wide context: CD4 naive and CD4 memory each took three plates per donor, while CD8 naive took two and CD8 memory one. Study-level results: About 5% of naive CD4 clonotypes were shared across four donors.

As processed by the authors: Junction-only sequences without quality scores came from ImmunoSEQ, so filtering differed. The method was immunoSEQ multiplex PCR; TCRdb's version includes in-frame clones alone and lacks a portion of them. That table supplies the V and J calls and clone size; D and trimming were determined from the DNA. The sample holds 2 million to 2.5 million clones, approximately 90% seen once. The sequence was obtained from a man in his late teens or twenties in good health. Some clones in this sample may be carry-over from other donors' samples. Sequenced input: naive CD4+ T cells from PBMCs. Subset of the sample: CD45RA+ positively selected. The chain employs TRBV6-6 and TRBJ2-5; no clear D. This chain's CDR3 is CAEGRSKETQYF. The CDR3 bases are TGTGCCGAAGGGCGGTCCAAAGAGACCCAGTACTTC.